The 24 T cell receptor beta chains listed next were all sequenced from one sample in a study of blood T cells in healthy people across ages. The use of a sample-barcoded 5' primer and a J-beta primer mix characterized a second PCR of roughly 7 to 11 cycles. From the 5' RACE reads, TCRdb called clonotypes with MiXCR, one entry per CDR3 protein. The table has roughly 860,000 distinct CDR3 sequences, 62% seen once; the top ten hold about a quarter. The sequenced sample consisted of blood. Every receptor here comes from a man aged 25-40 years in good health.

This clonotype has at least ten counts. The V call is TRBV30, the J call TRBJ2-1; 11 nucleotides line up with TRBD2. V shed 2 bases and J 10 bases; nucleotides not matched to a gene: 7. The CDR3 runs to 14 residues. Germline CDR1 reads GTSNPN; CDR2 reads SVGIG (reference sequence). The CDR3 sequence: CAWSTGLAGGEQFF. CDR3 in DNA: TGTGCCTGGAGTACCGGCTTAGCGGGGGGGGAGCAGTTCTTC.

The rearrangement joins TRBV20-1 to TRBJ1-2; tentative D call: TRBD1 (6 bases). CDR1 is DFQATT and CDR2 is SNEGSKA in the germline V gene (reference sequence). This CDR3 is built from 12 residues. V was pared by 5 bases and J by 9 bases, with 16 bases between. CDR3 sequence reads: CSASQGRRSYTF. As DNA, the CDR3 is TGCAGTGCTTCTCAGGGGCGGCGGAGCTACACCTTC.

J is TRBJ2-1 and V is TRBV28; TRBD1 matches 8 bases. Germline V CDR1 and CDR2: MDHEN, SYDVKM. Unmatched junction bases numbered 4, after V lost 1 base and J lost 8 bases. The CDR3 sequence is 14 residues long. CDR3 sequence (DNA): TGTGCCAGCAGTTTATTAGGACAGGGCTATGAGCAGTTCTTC. Residues: CASSLLGQGYEQFF.

The DNA for the CDR3 is TGTGCCAGCAGAGACGGACTAGCGGGGGGCCAAGAGACCCAGTACTTC. Translating gives CASRDGLAGGQETQYF. The chain combines TRBV12-3 or TRBV12-4 with TRBJ2-5, with 14 bases matching TRBD2. The V segment lost 6 bases and the J segment 1 base; nucleotides outside the gene matches: 4. CDR3 size: 16 residues.

This chain uses TRBV5-6 with TRBJ2-1, with D possibly being TRBD1 (6 bases). The CDR3 loop spans 13 amino acids. Trimming took 4 bases from V and 6 from J, leaving 11 bases between them. Germline values: CDR1 SGHDT, CDR2 YYEEEE. The CDR3 DNA is TGTGCCAGCAGCGGTGACAGGTTCAATGAGCAGTTCTTC. This gives the protein CASSGDRFNEQFF. The full variable domain, with the rest looked up from reference TRBV5-6 and TRBJ2-1, is DAGVTQSPTHLIKTRGQQVTLRCSPKSGHDTVSWYQQALGQGPQFIFQYYEEEERQRGNFPDRFSGHQFPNYSSELNVNALLLGDSALYLCASSGDRFNEQFFGPGTRLTVL.

This chain uses TRBV20-1 with TRBJ2-1; no firm D call. This CDR3 comprises 14 residues. The V end lost 3 bases, the J end lost 1 base, and 10 bases lay between the germline ends. From germline, CDR1 is DFQATT and CDR2 SNEGSKA (reference sequence). The CDR3 spells CSARPAGSYNEQFF. The DNA of the CDR3 is TGCAGTGCTAGGCCGGCTGGGTCCTACAATGAGCAGTTCTTC.

This sequence joins TRBV5-6 and TRBJ2-5, with TRBD2 matching over 7 bases. Per germline, CDR1 SGHDT and CDR2 YYEEEE. After removal of 1 base from V and 0 bases from J, the junction contained 9 bases not matched to a gene. The CDR3 sequence is 17 residues long. The CDR3 here is CASSLYGLADNQETQYF. The CDR3 DNA reads as TGTGCCAGCAGCTTGTATGGTCTAGCGGATAACCAAGAGACCCAGTACTTC.

This clonotype was seen a handful of times. CDR3 nucleotide sequence: TGTGCCAGCAGCTTAATCGCTGACAGGGGCGCCTACAATGAGCAGTTCTTC. It encodes CASSLIADRGAYNEQFF. The V call is TRBV21-1, the J call TRBJ2-1. TRBV21-1 has pseudogene status. The CDR3 has 17 residues.

This clonotype was counted once. Relative to the germline gene, one junction end is altered; a read error may explain this. The chain recombines TRBV27 with TRBJ2-1; TRBD2 is a possible D gene (5 bases). The CDR3 length is 12 residues. CDR1 is MNHEY, CDR2 SMNVEV, per germline (reference sequence). The CDR3 nucleotides read TGCGCCAGCAGTTCCTTCGGGGATGAGCAGTTCTTC. This codes for CASSSFGDEQFF.

The chain uses TRBV20-1 and TRBJ2-7, with D hard to call. This CDR3 spans 14 amino acids. Trimming removed 1 base at V and 3 bases at J, with 13 bases between. The germline CDR1 and CDR2 sequences are DFQATT and SNEGSKA (reference sequence). CDR3 sequence (DNA): TGCAGTGCTAGAGGTGCGGACGGTTTCTACGAGCAGTACTTC. Encoded protein: CSARGADGFYEQYF.

The chain carries TRBV6-1 and TRBJ2-4; unclear D gene. V lost 2 bases and J lost 6, with 8 bases in between. The germline V gene encodes CDR1 MNHNS and CDR2 SASEGT. CDR3 size: 13 residues. This CDR3 is CASSESWGNIQYF. CDR3 DNA sequence: TGTGCCAGCAGTGAATCTTGGGGAAACATTCAGTACTTC.

In the case of this clonotype: The junction differs from germline at one of its ends, possibly a read error. V usage is TRBV9 and J usage is TRBJ1-1, with D perhaps matching TRBD1 (5 bases). Germline CDR1 is SGDLS and CDR2 is YYNGEE. The CDR3 totals 15 residues. This chain's CDR3 is CASSLAGTVNTGAFF. The CDR3 bases are TGTGCCAGCAGCCTCGCAGGGACGGTGAACACTGGAGCTTTCTTT.

This chain links TRBV6-6 with TRBJ2-1; weak D call: TRBD2 (5 bases). The CDR3 has 16 amino acids. V lost 6 bases and J lost 8, with 23 bases in between. Looked up from germline, CDR1 is MNHNY and CDR2 is SVGAGI (reference sequence). The CDR3 DNA follows: TGTGCCAGCAGCTCTCTCATAGCGAGGCCATCGGATGAGCAGTTCTTC. Protein sequence: CASSSLIARPSDEQFF.

This clonotype has just a few counts. V is TRBV7-3 and J is TRBJ2-4; the match to TRBD2 covers 14 bases. J gave up 9 bases and V 5 bases, and 6 bases lay outside the gene matches. This CDR3 comprises 15 residues. CDR1 and CDR2 (germline): SGHTA, FQGTGA. This chain's CDR3 is CASSPTSGGEGIQYF. CDR3 coding DNA: TGTGCCAGCAGCCCGACTAGCGGGGGGGAGGGCATTCAGTACTTC.

The chain joins TRBV20-1 to TRBJ2-7; 9 nucleotides line up with TRBD1. This CDR3 has 14 residues. V trimming: 2 bases; J trimming: 6 bases; junction bases outside the gene matches: 8. Germline CDR1 is DFQATT and CDR2 is SNEGSKA (reference sequence). This CDR3 reads CSARRDRVSGEQYF. CDR3 coding DNA: TGCAGTGCTAGACGGGACAGGGTCAGCGGCGAGCAGTACTTC.

The rearrangement uses TRBV27 and TRBJ1-2, with unresolved D. Germline V gene sequence: CDR1 MNHEY, CDR2 SMNVEV (reference sequence). Trimming took off 6 bases at V and 2 bases at J, with 10 bases between the two ends. The CDR3 has 13 amino acids. In DNA, the CDR3 is TGTGCCAGCAGCGGGAGCGGGAACTATGGCTACACCTTC. Its protein is CASSGSGNYGYTF.

The chain combines TRBV20-1 with TRBJ2-3, with 13 bases that match TRBD2. The CDR3 sequence is 14 residues long. Germline CDR1 DFQATT, CDR2 SNEGSKA (reference sequence). The V segment lost 3 bases and the J segment 8 bases; nucleotides outside the gene matches: 5. The CDR3 here is CSARRGTSGATQYF. DNA of the CDR3: TGCAGTGCTAGGCGTGGGACTAGCGGGGCTACGCAGTATTTT.

The chain uses TRBV4-1 and TRBJ2-7; D is perhaps TRBD1 or TRBD2 (6 bases each). The CDR3 runs 14 residues. CDR1 and CDR2 from the germline V gene are MGHRA and YSYEKL. With 0 bases removed from V and 4 bases from J, the gap between germline ends came to 10 bases. As DNA, the CDR3 is TGCGCCAGCAGCCAAGAGGGGGGCGAATACGAGCAGTACTTC. Its protein is CASSQEGGEYEQYF.

This clonotype was seen a single time. The J gene is TRBJ2-4, the V gene TRBV29-1; D is tentatively TRBD1 or TRBD2 (6 bases each). Matching the DNA end better, TRBJ2-5 makes the J call doubtful. This CDR3 is 15 amino acids long. Looked up from germline, CDR1 is SQVTM and CDR2 is ANQGSEA. The CDR3 bases are TGCAGCGTTGCGGGGGCCCCACCTTTGGGAGAGACCCAGTACTTC. As protein: CSVAGAPPLGETQYF.

This clonotype was counted a single time. The genes are TRBV18 and TRBJ1-1, with unresolved D. The CDR3 loop spans 18 amino acids. Looked up from germline, CDR1 is KGHSH and CDR2 is LQKENI. The V and J ends lost 3 bases and 6 bases respectively, with 26 bases between them. The CDR3 DNA is TGTGCCAGCTCACCCTCCGGGTACCGCCTTTCTGAGAAGGCTGAAGCTTTCTTT. It yields the protein CASSPSGYRLSEKAEAFF.

This chain uses TRBV7-2 with TRBJ2-4, with TRBD2 matching over 7 bases. V lost 1 base, J lost 9 bases, and 15 bases stayed unmatched. CDR3 length equals 17 residues. The V gene's germline CDR1 is SGHTA and CDR2 FQGNSA. Here the CDR3 DNA reads TGTGCCAGCAGCTTAGAGGCTAGCGGCCCTCCTACGCTCATTCAGTACTTC. Translated, it gives CASSLEASGPPTLIQYF.

The chain links TRBV12-3 or TRBV12-4 to TRBJ2-7, with D hard to call. CDR3 size: 14 residues. Trimming took 3 bases from V and 3 from J, leaving 12 bases between them. The chain's CDR3 is CASSLAGINYEQYF. The CDR3 bases are TGTGCCAGCAGTTTGGCAGGTATTAACTACGAGCAGTACTTC.

This clonotype has just one count. One junction end does not reproduce the germline sequence, and a read error may be involved. This rearrangement joins TRBV27 to TRBJ1-5; D unresolved. Germline CDR1 MNHEY, CDR2 SMNVEV (reference sequence). The CDR3 is made up of 13 amino acids. CDR3: CARAKKGNRPQHF. The CDR3 DNA follows: TGTGCCAGGGCGAAGAAGGGCAATCGGCCCCAGCATTTT.

This clonotype has a handful of counts. This chain uses TRBV7-2 with TRBJ2-7; TRBD2 matches at 15 bases. Trimming cost V 5 bases and J 2 bases; bases outside gene matches: 4. The germline V gene encodes CDR1 SGHTA and CDR2 FQGNSA. The length of the CDR3 is 16 residues. CDR3 loop: CASSLGLAGGPYEQYF. The CDR3, as DNA: TGTGCCAGCAGCCTGGGACTAGCGGGGGGCCCCTACGAGCAGTACTTC.